These 14 T cell receptor beta chains came from one sample sequenced in a study of blood T cell repertoires in COVID-19. This table comes from immunoSEQ multiplex PCR, and its TCRdb copy is limited to in-frame clones, with some not included. Here the sample spans 300,000 to 350,000 clones, roughly nine tenths being singletons. The sequencing input was peripheral blood. These TCRs come from a woman aged 60-75 years with COVID-19, enrolled during active disease.

The chain carries TRBV3-1 (or the pseudogene TRBV3-2) and TRBJ1-4; 7 bases map to TRBD1. The CDR3 covers 13 residues. The V gene's germline CDR1 is LGHDT and CDR2 YNNKEL (reference sequence). The J segment lost 5 bases and the V segment lost 4 bases, leaving 1 base of the junction unmatched. In DNA form, the CDR3 reads TGTGCCAGCAGCCTACAGGGGAATGAAAAACTGTTTTTT. It codes for CASSLQGNEKLFF.

This chain uses TRBV9 with TRBJ1-2; D may be TRBD1 (5 bases). Trimming removed 0 bases from V and 8 bases from J, with 11 bases in between. The CDR3 spans 13 residues. Germline CDR1 SGDLS, CDR2 YYNGEE. The CDR3 loop reads CASSVEGWSGYTF. The CDR3 DNA sequence: TGTGCCAGCAGCGTAGAGGGGTGGTCAGGCTACACCTTC.

The chain combines TRBV5-1 with TRBJ2-3, with TRBD1 matching 9 bases. This CDR3 contains 16 residues. Germline CDR1 SGHRS, CDR2 YFSETQ. The V segment lost 4 bases and the J segment 2 bases; nucleotides outside the gene matches: 8. The CDR3, as DNA: TGCGCCAGCAGCGGTCCGGGACAGGGTTTCACAGATACGCAGTATTTT. Amino acid sequence: CASSGPGQGFTDTQYF. The full variable domain, its missing parts supplied by reference TRBV5-1 and TRBJ2-3, is KAGVTQTPRYLIKTRGQQVTLSCSPISGHRSVSWYQQTPGQGLQFLFEYFSETQRNKGNFPGRFSGRQFSNSRSEMNVSTLELGDSALYLCASSGPGQGFTDTQYFGPGTRLTVL.

The CDR3 sequence: CASSQGGPGAFF. DNA for the CDR3: TGTGCCAGCAGCCAGGGGGGGCCCGGAGCTTTCTTT. The gene calls are TRBV14 and TRBJ1-1, with a possible D match to TRBD1 (6 bases). Between the trimmed V and J ends, which lost 3 bases and 10 bases, there was a span of 12 bases. The CDR3 is 12 amino acids. Germline CDR1 SGHDN, CDR2 FVKESK.

A single count supports this clone. The V and J genes are TRBV11-3 and TRBJ2-2; 9 nucleotides line up with TRBD1. This CDR3 has 17 residues. Trimming cost V 7 bases and J 5 bases; bases outside gene matches: 14. Germline V gene lookup returns CDR1 SGHNT and CDR2 YENEEA. The CDR3 here is CASTYGVGTGRTGELFF. CDR3 nucleotide sequence: TGTGCCAGCACCTACGGGGTAGGGACAGGGAGGACCGGGGAGCTGTTTTTT. Variable domain in full (rest from reference TRBV11-3 and TRBJ2-2): EAGVVQSPRYKIIEKKQPVAFWCNPISGHNTLYWYLQNLGQGPELLIRYENEEAVDDSQLPKDRFSAERLKGVDSTLKIQPAELGDSAVYLCASTYGVGTGRTGELFFGEGSRLTVL.

The chain links TRBV6-5 to TRBJ1-3, with TRBD1 as a possible D gene (5 bases). Trimming left V 9 bases short and J 2 bases short, with 11 bases between. Germline V gene sequence: CDR1 MNHEY, CDR2 SVGAGI. This CDR3 region has 13 residues. CDR3 amino acids: CASWRTTGNTIYF. As DNA, the CDR3 is TGTGCCAGTTGGCGGACAACTGGAAACACCATATATTTT.

CDR3 in DNA: TGTGCCAGCACATGGGCGGGAAACTATGGCTACACCTTC. Translated, it gives CASTWAGNYGYTF. The rearrangement joins TRBV5-6 to TRBJ1-2, with D unclear. The germline V and J ends were trimmed by 6 bases and 2 bases, with 11 bases remaining between them. The CDR3 runs to 13 residues. CDR1 is SGHDT, CDR2 YYEEEE, per germline.

The chain has TRBV11-2 and TRBJ1-2; TRBD1 is a possible D gene (5 bases). Germline V gives CDR1 SGHAT, CDR2 FQNNGV. The CDR3 is 14 amino acids. V was shortened by 0 bases and J by 5 bases, with 10 bases between the two germline ends. Here the CDR3 DNA reads TGTGCCAGCAGCTTAGAGGGCCAGGGATATGGCTACACCTTC. Translation: CASSLEGQGYGYTF.

CDR3 amino acids: CASSAGLVGETQYF. CDR3 DNA sequence: TGTGCCAGCAGCGCGGGACTAGTGGGAGAGACCCAGTACTTC. V is TRBV7-3 and J is TRBJ2-5; 8 bases align to TRBD2. This CDR3 contains 14 residues. Germline CDR1 and CDR2: SGHTA and FQGTGA. Trimming took 5 bases from V and 4 from J; bases not matched to a gene: 6.

The chain joins TRBV19 to TRBJ2-7; D call uncertain. This CDR3 region has 14 residues. V was pared by 4 bases and J by 5 bases, with 15 bases between. Germline loops: CDR1 LNHDA, CDR2 SQIVND (reference sequence). DNA for the CDR3: TGTGCCAGTAGTAACGGTCTTACTTCCGACGAGCAGTACTTC. Translated, it gives CASSNGLTSDEQYF. Based on the CDR3 plus reference TRBV19 and TRBJ2-7, the full variable domain is DGGITQSPKYLFRKEGQNVTLSCEQNLNHDAMYWYRQDPGQGLRLIYYSQIVNDFQKGDIAEGYSVSREKKESFPLTVTSAQKNPTAFYLCASSNGLTSDEQYFGPGTRLTVT.

The V gene is TRBV9, the J gene TRBJ1-1; tentative D call: TRBD1 (5 bases). The germline V gene encodes CDR1 SGDLS and CDR2 YYNGEE. The CDR3 runs 17 residues. The V and J ends lost 4 bases and 3 bases respectively, with 22 bases between them. This CDR3 is CASSPRFRQRGDTEAFF. The DNA for the CDR3 is TGTGCCAGCAGCCCCCGATTCAGACAGCGTGGAGACACTGAAGCTTTCTTT.

This chain connects TRBV7-2 to TRBJ1-2; D is unclear. With 1 base removed from V and 4 bases from J, the gap between germline ends came to 10 bases. The CDR3 totals 14 residues. Germline CDR1 and CDR2: SGHTA and FQGNSA. The CDR3 loop reads CASSLGGNRYGYTF. In nucleotides, the CDR3 is TGTGCCAGCAGCTTAGGAGGAAATCGCTATGGCTACACCTTC.

The V call is TRBV19, the J call TRBJ2-5, with TRBD1 matching 7 bases. Germline-derived CDR1 and CDR2 are LNHDA and SQIVND (reference sequence). The CDR3 spans 15 residues. J lost 4 bases, V lost 2 bases, and 7 bases had no gene match. The CDR3 spells CASSIRQGRGETQYF. CDR3 in DNA: TGTGCCAGTAGTATACGACAGGGTAGGGGAGAGACCCAGTACTTC.

This clone was recorded only once. The chain uses TRBV5-1 and TRBJ1-6, with a possible D match to TRBD1 (6 bases). CDR1 SGHRS and CDR2 YFSETQ come from the germline V gene. Between the trimmed V and J ends, which lost 1 base and 0 bases, there was a span of 17 bases. The CDR3 length is 19 residues. CDR3 DNA: TGCGCCAGCAGCTTGTGGTTAAGGGACAAGAGCTCCTATAATTCACCCCTCCACTTT. Its protein is CASSLWLRDKSSYNSPLHF.